The 10 T cell receptor beta chains reported below all come from one sample, sequenced in a study of cytomegalovirus exposure and HLA in healthy donors. The PCR ran on 60 Vbeta and 13 Jbeta primers. TCRdb's table, derived via immunoSEQ multiplex PCR, lists solely in-frame clones and lacks some. Found here are about 64,000 clones, roughly 80% of them singletons; the top ten hold more than 5%. Sequenced: PBMCs. The receptors stem from a male donor in good health and CMV-seropositive.

This clone turned up a few times. J is TRBJ1-1 and V is TRBV14; a weak D match, TRBD1 (6 bases). V gave up 1 base and J gave up 4 bases, with 13 bases separating them. This CDR3 has 15 amino acids. The germline V gene has CDR1 SGHDN and CDR2 FVKESK. CDR3 coding DNA: TGTGCCAGCAGCCAAGCCACAGGGTCTCTCACTGAAGCTTTCTTT. It codes for CASSQATGSLTEAFF.

In this sample, this clone turned up once. The gene calls are TRBV28 and TRBJ1-2; the D gene is possibly TRBD1 (5 bases). The CDR3 consists of 13 residues. Germline V gene sequence: CDR1 MDHEN, CDR2 SYDVKM. V lost 3 bases and J lost 4, with 9 bases in between. The CDR3 region is CASSFGAAYGYTF. The CDR3 DNA follows: TGTGCCAGCAGTTTTGGGGCTGCCTATGGCTACACCTTC.

The V gene is TRBV18, the J gene TRBJ2-3; possible D gene TRBD1, 5 bases. The CDR3 is made up of 16 amino acids. Germline CDR1 KGHSH, CDR2 LQKENI. The V end was cut by 3 bases, the J end by 1 base, with 14 bases between. DNA for the CDR3: TGTGCCAGCTCACCGCGACAGCTCCGTGGCACAGATACGCAGTATTTT. This sequence encodes CASSPRQLRGTDTQYF.

The rearrangement links TRBV2 to TRBJ2-7, with D unclear. V was cut by 6 bases and J by 0 bases, with 9 bases left in between. Germline V gene lookup returns CDR1 SNHLY and CDR2 FYNNEI. This CDR3 region has 13 residues. The CDR3 DNA reads as TGTGCCAGCAGGAGGTTAAGCTCCTACGAGCAGTACTTC. It codes for CASRRLSSYEQYF. Complete variable domain (other parts from reference TRBV2 and TRBJ2-7): EPEVTQTPSHQVTQMGQEVILRCVPISNHLYFYWYRQILGQKVEFLVSFYNNEISEKSEIFDDQFSVERPDGSNFTLKIRSTKLEDSAMYFCASRRLSSYEQYFGPGTRLTVT.

This clone occurred a few times. The V and J genes are TRBV5-1 and TRBJ2-7; 9 bases line up with TRBD1. The germline gives CDR1 SGHRS, CDR2 YFSETQ. Unmatched junction bases numbered 0, after V lost 0 bases and J lost 5 bases. This CDR3 region has 13 residues. CDR3 in amino acids: CASSLGTGDEQYF. DNA of the CDR3: TGCGCCAGCAGCTTGGGGACAGGGGACGAGCAGTACTTC.

As to this clone: The junction departs from germline at one end; a sequencing error may be responsible. The chain links TRBV7-7 to TRBJ1-2, with D maybe TRBD1 (6 bases). Germline V gene sequence: CDR1 SSHAT, CDR2 FNYEAQ (reference sequence). CDR3 size: 15 residues. This chain's CDR3 is CASSRLRGGAEGYTF. For the CDR3, the DNA is TGTGCTAGCAGCCGCCTCCGGGGGGGCGCGGAGGGCTACACCTTC.

The V call is TRBV13, the J call TRBJ2-5; no firm D call. Germline CDR1 and CDR2: PRHDT and FYEKMQ (reference sequence). V was clipped by 0 bases and J by 8 bases, with 19 bases between them. The CDR3 has 16 amino acids. The DNA for the CDR3 is TGTGCCAGCAGCTTAGGCTCCCCACTTTACCGAGATACCCAGTACTTC. It specifies CASSLGSPLYRDTQYF.

This rearrangement joins TRBV28 to TRBJ2-3; 8 nucleotides align to TRBD2. Germline assignment: CDR1 MDHEN and CDR2 SYDVKM. Trimming cost V 2 bases and J 3 bases; bases outside gene matches: 10. The CDR3 extends over 17 amino acids. CDR3 coding DNA: TGTGCCAGCAGTTTACTAACAATAGCGGGGCGGACAGATACGCAGTATTTT. Residues: CASSLLTIAGRTDTQYF.

J is TRBJ2-3 and V is TRBV5-4, with TRBD2 as a possible D gene (6 bases). The CDR3 consists of 14 residues. Germline assignment: CDR1 SGHNT and CDR2 YYREEE (reference sequence). The V end lost 3 bases, the J end lost 0 bases, and 8 bases lay between the germline ends. DNA of the CDR3: TGTGCCAGCAGCTGGGACTTTAGCACAGATACGCAGTATTTT. This translates into CASSWDFSTDTQYF. The whole variable domain, remainder taken from reference TRBV5-4 and TRBJ2-3, is ETGVTQSPTHLIKTRGQQVTLRCSSQSGHNTVSWYQQALGQGPQFIFQYYREEENGRGNFPPRFSGLQFPNYSSELNVNALELDDSALYLCASSWDFSTDTQYFGPGTRLTVL.

This clone came up a few times. The chain couples TRBV7-9 to TRBJ1-2; D unclear. The length of the CDR3 is 13 residues. V dropped 5 bases and J dropped 7 bases, with 14 bases sitting between them. Germline CDR1 and CDR2: SEHNR and FQNEAQ (reference sequence). The CDR3: CASSDSGSRGYTF. The CDR3 region has the DNA TGTGCCAGCAGCGACTCGGGGAGTCGTGGCTACACCTTC.